The 27 T cell receptor beta chains listed next were all sequenced from one sample in a study of early T cells in non-severe SARS-CoV-2 infection. MiXCR, run by TCRdb on the 5' RACE reads, gives a single entry per CDR3 protein. The sample consists of 65,000 to 85,000 distinct CDR3 sequences, 11% of them appearing once. Sequenced sample: whole blood. The receptors originated from an adult who was a healthcare worker with PCR-confirmed SARS-CoV-2 infection or an uninfected control (not recorded which).

This clonotype showed up many times. The chain joins TRBV3-1 to TRBJ2-1; 10 bases are a match to TRBD2. V was pared by 3 bases and J by 9 bases, with 2 bases of the junction left unmatched. The CDR3 extends over 13 amino acids. Germline CDR1 reads LGHDT; CDR2 reads YNNKEL (reference sequence). CDR3 region: CASSHPSGSEQFF. In nucleotides, the CDR3 is TGTGCCAGCAGCCATCCTAGCGGGAGTGAGCAGTTCTTC.

The chain joins TRBV6-5 to TRBJ1-2; tentative D call: TRBD1 (5 bases). The V and J ends lost 6 bases and 3 bases respectively, with 14 bases between them. CDR1 is MNHEY, CDR2 SVGAGI, per germline. CDR3 size: 14 residues. The DNA of the CDR3 is TGTGCCAGCAGCCCCGGGGGACCTTACTATGGCTACACCTTC. Translation: CASSPGGPYYGYTF.

The chain couples TRBV5-1 to TRBJ1-2; TRBD1 aligns across 9 bases. From germline, CDR1 is SGHRS and CDR2 YFSETQ. The CDR3 is made up of 16 amino acids. V shed 3 bases, J shed 3 bases, and the junction held 9 bases outside the gene matches. The CDR3 DNA reads as TGCGCCAGCAGCTCCCGGACAGGGGAGGCCCACTATGGCTACACCTTC. As protein: CASSSRTGEAHYGYTF.

J is TRBJ2-1 and V is TRBV7-2, with 7 nucleotides matching TRBD1. V was clipped by 6 bases and J by 2 bases; unmatched bases: 7. The germline CDR1 and CDR2 sequences are SGHTA and FQGNSA. This CDR3 contains 15 residues. The CDR3 loop reads CASSPRDSPYNEQFF. The CDR3 nucleotides are TGTGCCAGCAGTCCAAGGGACAGTCCCTACAATGAGCAGTTCTTC.

About this clonotype: This sequence may be a read error, since a much larger clone differs from it by one base. The DNA for the CDR3 is TGTGCCAGCAACTTAATTTCCTCCGAGCAGTACTTC. It yields the protein CASNLISSEQYF. The chain employs TRBV5-4 and TRBJ2-7; no clear D gene. The germline gives CDR1 SGHNT, CDR2 YYREEE (reference sequence). This CDR3 region has 12 residues. Looking up the rest from reference TRBV5-4 and TRBJ2-7 gives the full variable domain: ETGVTQSPTHLIKTRGQQVTLRCSSQSGHNTVSWYQQALGQGPQFIFQYYREEENGRGNFPPRFSGLQFPNYSSELNVNALELDDSALYLCASNLISSEQYFGPGTRLTVT.

The chain joins TRBV12-3 or TRBV12-4 to TRBJ2-5; D unclear. This CDR3 contains 13 residues. V was cut by 8 bases and J by 0 bases, with 10 bases left in between. CDR3 sequence (DNA): TGTGCCAGCTCTAGACAAAACCAAGAGACCCAGTACTTC. It is translated as CASSRQNQETQYF.

This clonotype was found many times. The chain is built from TRBV11-2 and TRBJ2-3, with D possibly called TRBD1 or TRBD2 (5 bases each). Trimming shortened V by 3 bases and J by 5 bases, and 9 bases separated the two germline ends. Per the germline V gene, CDR1 is SGHAT and CDR2 is FQNNGV. This CDR3 has 13 residues. The CDR3: CASSFRGGDTQYF. DNA for the CDR3: TGTGCCAGCAGCTTTCGGGGCGGAGATACGCAGTATTTT. Drawing the rest from reference TRBV11-2 and TRBJ2-3, the complete variable domain is EAGVAQSPRYKIIEKRQSVAFWCNPISGHATLYWYQQILGQGPKLLIQFQNNGVVDDSQLPKDRFSAERLKGVDSTLKIQPAKLEDSAVYLCASSFRGGDTQYFGPGTRLTVL.

This chain joins TRBV14 and TRBJ2-7; D is uncertain. The CDR3 runs to 14 residues. V gave up 0 bases and J gave up 2 bases, with 8 bases separating them. In germline, CDR1 is SGHDN, CDR2 FVKESK. This CDR3 reads CASSQEVPPYEQYF. CDR3 sequence (DNA): TGTGCCAGCAGCCAAGAGGTCCCCCCCTACGAGCAGTACTTC.

This clonotype was counted only a few times. The chain joins TRBV20-1 to TRBJ2-3; 9 bases match TRBD2. The germline gives CDR1 DFQATT, CDR2 SNEGSKA (reference sequence). This CDR3 spans 13 amino acids. The junction had 6 bases not matched to a gene; V was cut back by 6 bases and J by 5 bases. The CDR3 nucleotides are TGCAGTGCCCGGCTAGCGGGGCAAGATACGCAGTATTTT. Translation gives CSARLAGQDTQYF.

V and J are TRBV5-1 and TRBJ1-6, with D maybe TRBD1 (5 bases). The V end lost 4 bases, the J end lost 12 bases, and 23 bases lay between the germline ends. The CDR3 is made up of 16 amino acids. Germline V gene data show CDR1 as SGHRS and CDR2 as YFSETQ. The CDR3 DNA reads as TGCGCCAGCAGCACGTCCGGGGCCACTATAATTCAACCCCTCCACTTT. Translated, it gives CASSTSGATIIQPLHF. Drawing the rest from reference TRBV5-1 and TRBJ1-6, the complete variable domain is KAGVTQTPRYLIKTRGQQVTLSCSPISGHRSVSWYQQTPGQGLQFLFEYFSETQRNKGNFPGRFSGRQFSNSRSEMNVSTLELGDSALYLCASSTSGATIIQPLHFGNGTRLTVT.

This clonotype was counted many times. J is TRBJ2-1 and V is TRBV11-2; D is perhaps TRBD2 (6 bases). The CDR3 runs 14 residues. Trimming stripped 5 bases from V and 9 bases from J, with 17 bases between. Germline V gene lookup returns CDR1 SGHAT and CDR2 FQNNGV. CDR3: CASSLGLQRSEQFF. CDR3 DNA sequence: TGTGCCAGCAGCCTGGGACTCCAGAGGTCTGAGCAGTTCTTC.

This clonotype was recorded many times. J is TRBJ1-4 and V is TRBV9; D may be TRBD1 (5 bases). Germline V gives CDR1 SGDLS, CDR2 YYNGEE. The CDR3 contains 13 residues. The V gene lost 4 bases and the J gene lost 8 bases, with 12 bases spanning the gap. CDR3 nucleotides: TGTGCCAGCAGCAGGGACGCGGGGGAAAAACTGTTTTTT. Translation: CASSRDAGEKLFF.

This clonotype was seen many times. This sequence joins TRBV3-1 and TRBJ1-4, with 9 bases that match TRBD1. The V gene end was trimmed by 4 bases and the J gene end by 8 bases; junction bases not matched to a gene: 17. Germline-derived CDR1 and CDR2 are LGHDT and YNNKEL (reference sequence). The CDR3 extends over 18 amino acids. CDR3 region: CASSRRLKSGQGKEKLFF. The CDR3, as DNA: TGTGCCAGCAGCCGAAGGCTTAAATCGGGACAGGGAAAGGAAAAACTGTTTTTT.

The DNA of the CDR3 is TGTGCCAGCAGCTTTCAAGGGAGCGGGGAGCTGTTTTTT. Translating gives CASSFQGSGELFF. This sequence joins TRBV7-9 and TRBJ2-2, with a weak D call TRBD2 (5 bases). The CDR3 covers 13 residues. Trimming stripped 3 bases from V and 7 bases from J, with 9 bases between. CDR1 is SEHNR, CDR2 FQNEAQ, per germline (reference sequence).

This clonotype showed up many times. This chain links TRBV15 with TRBJ1-3, with no clear D. The CDR3 spans 16 residues. Germline V CDR1 and CDR2: LNHNV, YYDKDF (reference sequence). The V end was cut by 0 bases, the J end by 4 bases, with 13 bases between. The CDR3 sequence is CATSRDKGSTGNTIYF. The CDR3 DNA sequence: TGTGCCACCAGCAGAGATAAGGGATCGACCGGAAACACCATATATTTT. The whole variable domain, remainder taken from reference TRBV15 and TRBJ1-3, is DAMVIQNPRYQVTQFGKPVTLSCSQTLNHNVMYWYQQKSSQAPKLLFHYYDKDFNNEADTPDNFQSRRPNTSFCFLDIRSPGLGDTAMYLCATSRDKGSTGNTIYFGEGSWLTVV.

Note on this clonotype: This may be a read error, as it is one base from a much larger clone. The chain employs TRBV18 and TRBJ2-7; D remains unclear. From germline, CDR1 is KGHSH and CDR2 LQKENI. This CDR3 contains 14 residues. Here the CDR3 reads CAGSPPSGRYEQYF. The DNA of the CDR3 is TGTGCCGGCTCACCACCCTCCGGACGATACGAGCAGTACTTC. Based on the CDR3 plus reference TRBV18 and TRBJ2-7, the full variable domain is NAGVMQNPRHLVRRRGQEARLRCSPMKGHSHVYWYRQLPEEGLKFMVYLQKENIIDESGMPKERFSAEFPKEGPSILRIQQVVRGDSAAYFCAGSPPSGRYEQYFGPGTRLTVT.

The chain recombines TRBV11-2 with TRBJ2-1; 9 bases are shared with TRBD2. Germline trimming cut 6 bases from V and 7 bases from J; bases unmatched to any gene: 7. The CDR3 runs to 14 residues. From germline, CDR1 is SGHAT and CDR2 FQNNGV. CDR3: CASRLAGGLNEQFF. The CDR3 nucleotides are TGTGCCAGCAGATTGGCGGGGGGGCTGAATGAGCAGTTCTTC. Variable domain in full (rest from reference TRBV11-2 and TRBJ2-1): EAGVAQSPRYKIIEKRQSVAFWCNPISGHATLYWYQQILGQGPKLLIQFQNNGVVDDSQLPKDRFSAERLKGVDSTLKIQPAKLEDSAVYLCASRLAGGLNEQFFGPGTRLTVL.

This clonotype was counted many times. V gene TRBV5-1 combines with J gene TRBJ1-1, with D unresolved. Trimming removed 5 bases at V and 1 base at J, with 12 bases between. The CDR3 totals 14 residues. Per the germline V gene, CDR1 is SGHRS and CDR2 is YFSETQ. The CDR3 is CASRSGPGNTEAFF. In nucleotides, the CDR3 is TGCGCCAGCAGAAGCGGGCCCGGGAACACTGAAGCTTTCTTT.

This clonotype was picked up many times. V and J are TRBV27 and TRBJ2-1, with D unresolved. The CDR3 is 14 amino acids. The germline gives CDR1 MNHEY, CDR2 SMNVEV (reference sequence). V was pared by 7 bases and J by 8 bases, with 18 bases between. As DNA, the CDR3 is TGTGCCAGCACCTCAATTGGTAGCCTCGATGAGCAGTTCTTC. Translation gives CASTSIGSLDEQFF.

This clonotype showed up just a few times. V is TRBV6-1 and J is TRBJ2-2, with D possibly being TRBD2 (6 bases). Trimming removed 8 bases from V and 3 bases from J, with 13 bases in between. CDR1 and CDR2 (germline): MNHNS, SASEGT. The CDR3 covers 14 residues. As DNA, the CDR3 is TGTGCCAGCGGCGGGGTGGCCGACACCGGGGAGCTGTTTTTT. Translating gives CASGGVADTGELFF.

A word on this clonotype: The junction departs from the called germline gene at one end, perhaps through a read error. This sequence joins TRBV10-3 and TRBJ2-7, with TRBD1 identical over 11 bases. The germline V gene has CDR1 ENHRY and CDR2 SYGVKD. This CDR3 contains 15 residues. This CDR3 is CAIRRTGGENYEQYF. The DNA for the CDR3 is TGTGCCATCAGACGGACAGGGGGCGAGAATTACGAGCAGTACTTT.

This clonotype appeared many times. This chain links TRBV29-1 with TRBJ1-1, with 11 positions matching TRBD1. The CDR3 totals 17 residues. The ends lost 0 bases at V and 5 bases at J; junction bases unmatched: 11. Germline V lookup: CDR1 SQVTM, CDR2 ANQGSEA. In DNA form, the CDR3 reads TGCAGCGTTGAAGACCCCCGCTCCGGGACAGGGGGTACTGAAGCTTTCTTT. This gives the protein CSVEDPRSGTGGTEAFF. Full variable domain (outside the CDR3, taken from reference TRBV29-1 and TRBJ1-1): SAVISQKPSRDICQRGTSLTIQCQVDSQVTMMFWYRQQPGQSLTLIATANQGSEATYESGFVIDKFPISRPNLTFSTLTVSNMSPEDSSIYLCSVEDPRSGTGGTEAFFGQGTRLTVV.

This clonotype was counted many times. An end of the junction differs from the germline gene, which may be a read error. V and J are TRBV7-7 and TRBJ2-5; TRBD2 might be the D (6 bases). The CDR3 is 15 amino acids. Germline V CDR1 and CDR2: SSHAT, FNYEAQ (reference sequence). CDR3 coding DNA: TGTGCTAGCAGCTTGTGGACGGGAGAAGGGGAGACCCAGTACTTC. Translation gives CASSLWTGEGETQYF.

This clonotype was found a few times. The rearrangement links TRBV20-1 to TRBJ2-1; 10 bases align to TRBD1. The CDR3 covers 16 residues. V lost 4 bases, J lost 4 bases, and 10 bases stayed unmatched. CDR1 and CDR2 from the germline V gene are DFQATT and SNEGSKA (reference sequence). In nucleotides, the CDR3 is TGCAGTGCTATAGGGGGGACAGGGGTAAGATACAATGAGCAGTTCTTC. It encodes CSAIGGTGVRYNEQFF.

This clonotype was found many times. In nucleotides, the CDR3 is TGCAGTGCTAGGGCCCGGTGGCTAGCGAACCGAGAAGAGACCCAGTACTTC. This codes for CSARARWLANREETQYF. The V and J genes are TRBV20-1 and TRBJ2-5; D is perhaps TRBD2 (6 bases). CDR1 and CDR2 from the germline V gene are DFQATT and SNEGSKA (reference sequence). This CDR3 comprises 17 residues. Trimming pared 3 bases from V and 3 bases from J, leaving 23 bases between.

At least ten counts were recorded for this clonotype. V is TRBV7-9 and J is TRBJ2-5, with 9 bases lining up with TRBD1. V lost 5 bases to trimming and J lost 14 bases; unmatched junction nucleotides: 15. CDR1 is SEHNR, CDR2 FQNEAQ, per germline (reference sequence). The CDR3 is 14 residues long. The CDR3 reads CASSSSPERTGEYF. DNA of the CDR3: TGTGCCAGCAGCAGCTCTCCCGAACGGACAGGGGAATACTTC.

The chain recombines TRBV5-5 with TRBJ2-5, with 9 bases that match TRBD2. The length of the CDR3 is 15 residues. CDR1 SGHKS and CDR2 YYEKEE come from the germline V gene (reference sequence). The V and J ends lost 3 bases and 2 bases, in that order; junction bases with no gene match: 5. CDR3 loop: CASSSPTSGQETQYF. CDR3 sequence (DNA): TGTGCCAGCAGCTCTCCGACTAGCGGACAAGAGACCCAGTACTTC. Variable domain in full (rest from reference TRBV5-5 and TRBJ2-5): DAGVTQSPTHLIKTRGQQVTLRCSPISGHKSVSWYQQVLGQGPQFIFQYYEKEERGRGNFPDRFSARQFPNYSSELNVNALLLGDSALYLCASSSPTSGQETQYFGPGTRLLVL.